Listed below are T cell receptor beta chains from one sample, sequenced in a study of shared T cell receptors in the human thymus. Method: immunoSEQ multiplex PCR; TCRdb's copy keeps in-frame clones and lacks some. Counted here are some 700,000 clones, approximately 85% occurring once; the ten biggest clones make up around 0.01%. These data also featured in a second study, about human thymus T cells.

The sample was thymocytes. The receptor source for this set is a girl younger than two with a congenital heart defect. Each CDR3 is given with its conserved first and last residue. The order of the fields is J gene, V gene, clone size, D gene, CDR3 DNA, CDR3 protein. The D gene is left open where the match is weak. The size field is filled for only some rows; it gives once, few, many or a size class.

J gene: TRBJ1-2; V gene: TRBV11-2; clone size: .; D gene: .; CDR3 DNA: TGTGCCAGCAGCTTGAAGGGGATCTATGGCTACACCTTC; CDR3 protein: CASSLKGIYGYTF
J gene: TRBJ1-1; V gene: TRBV2; clone size: few; D gene: .; CDR3 DNA: TGTGCCAGCAGTGAAAGGGGGAGGGGGAGGGGTACTGAAGCTTTCTTT; CDR3 protein: CASSERGRGRGTEAFF
J gene: TRBJ1-2; V gene: TRBV5-1; clone size: .; D gene: .; CDR3 DNA: TGCGCCAGCAGCCGCACCGGCCCCAGGGGTGTCTATGGCTACACCTTC; CDR3 protein: CASSRTGPRGVYGYTF
J gene: TRBJ2-6; V gene: TRBV7-9; clone size: .; D gene: .; CDR3 DNA: TGTGCCAGCAGCTTAGAAAGATTTAGCTCTGGGGCCAACGTCCTGACTTTC; CDR3 protein: CASSLERFSSGANVLTF
J gene: TRBJ1-6; V gene: TRBV27; clone size: .; D gene: TRBD1; CDR3 DNA: TGTGCCAGCAGTTTAGGACAGGGAAATAATTCACCCCTCCACTTT; CDR3 protein: CASSLGQGNNSPLHF
J gene: TRBJ1-5; V gene: TRBV10-3; clone size: .; D gene: .; CDR3 DNA: TGTGCCATCAGTGAAGCTAGGAGCAATCAGCCCCAGCATTTT; CDR3 protein: CAISEARSNQPQHF
J gene: TRBJ2-1; V gene: TRBV4-1; clone size: .; D gene: TRBD2; CDR3 DNA: TGCGCCAGCAGCCATGGGACTAGCGGGTCCTACAATGAGCAGTTCTTC; CDR3 protein: CASSHGTSGSYNEQFF
J gene: TRBJ1-1; V gene: TRBV30; clone size: .; D gene: .; CDR3 DNA: TGTGCCTGGAGTGTACGGGCGATCGCAGGGATTGAAGCTTTCTTT; CDR3 protein: CAWSVRAIAGIEAFF
J gene: TRBJ1-5; V gene: TRBV6-1; clone size: .; D gene: .; CDR3 DNA: TGTGCCAGCAGTGAAGGTGGAATGGCGGACAGTAGGTTGTATCAGCCCCAGCATTTT; CDR3 protein: CASSEGGMADSRLYQPQHF
J gene: TRBJ2-3; V gene: TRBV7-2; clone size: few; D gene: .; CDR3 DNA: TGTGCCAGCAGCCTGGGCCCCGGGGGAGATACGCAGTATTTT; CDR3 protein: CASSLGPGGDTQYF